The 24 T cell receptor beta chains below were found in one sample sequenced in a study of shared clonotypes between healthy human individuals. The repertoire was sequenced with immunoSEQ multiplex PCR; TCRdb's copy has only in-frame clones and lacks some. The sample shows about 660,000 clones, over 65% of them seen only once. The sequenced material came from memory CD4+ T cells sorted from blood. The subset here: CD45RA-negative fraction. Source of these receptors: a woman under 40 in good health.

The rearrangement joins TRBV4-1 to TRBJ1-1; TRBD1 matches 7 bases. V gave up 4 bases and J gave up 1 base; unmatched junction bases: 6. Germline V gives CDR1 MGHRA, CDR2 YSYEKL. This CDR3 region has 15 residues. CDR3 bases: TGCGCCAGCAGCCGAGGGCAGGGGGGGAACACTGAAGCTTTCTTT. Translated, it gives CASSRGQGGNTEAFF.

This clone has a single count. This chain joins TRBV28 and TRBJ2-2, with D unresolved. The CDR3 contains 16 residues. With 5 bases removed from V and 1 base from J, the gap between germline ends came to 14 bases. Germline V gives CDR1 MDHEN, CDR2 SYDVKM. CDR3 region: CASSLTSDGNTGELFF. Here the CDR3 DNA reads TGTGCCAGCAGTCTTACCTCGGACGGGAACACCGGGGAGCTGTTTTTT.

As DNA, the CDR3 is TGTGCCAGCAGCTACCGACAGGGCACAGATACGCAGTATTTT. This translates into CASSYRQGTDTQYF. The rearrangement uses TRBV5-6 and TRBJ2-3, with D perhaps matching TRBD1 (6 bases). V lost 3 bases to trimming and J lost 1 base, with 9 bases between them. The CDR3 has 14 residues. CDR1 and CDR2 from the germline V gene are SGHDT and YYEEEE.

This clone has just one count. J is TRBJ1-2 and V is TRBV28; tentatively, D is TRBD1 (6 bases). V lost 5 bases and J lost 7, with 23 bases in between. The germline V gene encodes CDR1 MDHEN and CDR2 SYDVKM. The CDR3 has 16 residues. The CDR3 bases are TGTGCCAGCAGTGACCGCGACAGGATAATTAGGGGTGGCTACACCTTC. The encoded protein is CASSDRDRIIRGGYTF.

This chain links TRBV7-8 with TRBJ1-1; D not certain. Germline V gene lookup returns CDR1 SGHVS and CDR2 FQNEAQ. V was pared by 4 bases and J by 0 bases, with 6 bases between. This CDR3 has 13 amino acids. This chain's CDR3 is CASSWNMNTEAFF. The DNA of the CDR3 is TGTGCCAGCAGCTGGAACATGAACACTGAAGCTTTCTTT.

This clone was counted a single time. The V gene is TRBV20-1, the J gene TRBJ1-1; maybe TRBD1 (6 bases). The ends were cut back, 6 bases at V and 6 bases at J, with 8 bases in the middle. The CDR3 has 10 amino acids. Germline lookup yields CDR1 DFQATT and CDR2 SNEGSKA (reference sequence). In DNA form, the CDR3 reads TGCAGTGCAGGGGGGTCTGAAGCTTTCTTT. This sequence encodes CSAGGSEAFF.

The rearrangement links TRBV5-4 to TRBJ2-2; either TRBD1 or TRBD2 may fit D (5 bases each). CDR1 is SGHNT and CDR2 is YYREEE in the germline V gene (reference sequence). CDR3 length: 16 amino acids. V was trimmed by 6 bases and J by 5 bases, leaving 20 bases between them. The CDR3 DNA follows: TGTGCCAGCACCATGGGGGATCTCCGGCATACCGGGGAGCTGTTTTTT. It yields the protein CASTMGDLRHTGELFF.

This clone is a singleton in its sample. V and J are TRBV11-2 and TRBJ2-5, with 7 bases that match TRBD1. CDR1 is SGHAT, CDR2 FQNNGV, per germline. CDR3 length: 15 amino acids. The trim removed 7 bases at V and 1 base at J, leaving 9 bases unmatched. DNA of the CDR3: TGTGCCAGCACCACTACACAGGGGACCCAAGAGACCCAGTACTTC. It yields the protein CASTTTQGTQETQYF.

The chain recombines TRBV11-2 with TRBJ1-5; D may be TRBD1 (5 bases). V lost 5 bases and J lost 5, with 10 bases in between. The germline V gene has CDR1 SGHAT and CDR2 FQNNGV. The CDR3 length is 13 residues. CDR3 protein: CASSTQGDQPQHF. CDR3 in DNA: TGTGCCAGCAGCACCCAGGGAGATCAGCCCCAGCATTTT.

In regard to this clone: The sample carries other DNA sequences with the same CDR3. The chain links TRBV5-1 to TRBJ2-1; D is possibly TRBD1 (6 bases). The CDR3 is 15 residues long. Trimming pared 4 bases from V and 0 bases from J, leaving 11 bases between. Germline CDR1 SGHRS, CDR2 YFSETQ. CDR3 sequence: CASSLDRSSYNEQFF. The CDR3 region has the DNA TGCGCCAGCAGCCTCGACAGGAGCTCCTACAATGAGCAGTTCTTC.

The rearrangement joins TRBV5-1 to TRBJ2-3; TRBD2 matches at 7 bases. Germline CDR1 reads SGHRS; CDR2 reads YFSETQ. CDR3 length equals 15 residues. J gave up 6 bases and V 1 base, and 8 bases lay outside the gene matches. CDR3 residues: CASSLTGGLWDTQYF. The CDR3 nucleotides read TGCGCCAGCAGCTTGACGGGAGGCCTGTGGGATACGCAGTATTTT.

This chain uses TRBV19 with TRBJ1-2, with 7 bases fitting TRBD1. Germline V gives CDR1 LNHDA, CDR2 SQIVND (reference sequence). V lost 2 bases to trimming and J lost 8 bases; unmatched junction nucleotides: 11. This CDR3 is 15 amino acids long. The CDR3 DNA reads TGTGCCAGTAGTATACCATCACAGGGGAATAGGGGCTACACCTTC. Amino acids: CASSIPSQGNRGYTF.

The chain employs TRBV5-1 and TRBJ2-3, with D unresolved. V lost 7 bases and J lost 3, with 15 bases in between. The CDR3 runs to 14 residues. Germline V gives CDR1 SGHRS, CDR2 YFSETQ. CDR3 sequence reads: CASDYEKSTDTQYF. The CDR3 DNA is TGCGCCAGCGATTACGAGAAGTCGACAGATACGCAGTATTTT.

The rearrangement uses TRBV6-5 and TRBJ1-1; D is undetermined. The CDR3 sequence is 10 residues long. Trimming shortened V by 5 bases and J by 10 bases, and 8 bases separated the two germline ends. Germline-derived CDR1 and CDR2 are MNHEY and SVGAGI. The CDR3 nucleotides read TGTGCCAGCAGTGAATATAGAGCTTTCTTT. Translated: CASSEYRAFF.

The chain employs TRBV19 and TRBJ2-7; either TRBD1 or TRBD2 may supply D (5 bases each). The CDR3 is 13 residues long. CDR1 and CDR2 (germline): LNHDA, SQIVND (reference sequence). V shed 8 bases and J shed 3 bases, with 14 bases lying between them. The chain's CDR3 is CASGDGSLYEQYF. The CDR3, as DNA: TGTGCCAGTGGGGACGGATCCCTCTACGAGCAGTACTTC. Looking up the rest from reference TRBV19 and TRBJ2-7 gives the full variable domain: DGGITQSPKYLFRKEGQNVTLSCEQNLNHDAMYWYRQDPGQGLRLIYYSQIVNDFQKGDIAEGYSVSREKKESFPLTVTSAQKNPTAFYLCASGDGSLYEQYFGPGTRLTVT.

V and J are TRBV27 and TRBJ2-2; 12 nucleotides match TRBD2. CDR1 MNHEY and CDR2 SMNVEV come from the germline V gene (reference sequence). The J segment lost 0 bases and the V segment lost 6 bases, leaving 8 bases of the junction unmatched. This CDR3 region has 18 residues. CDR3 sequence (DNA): TGTGCCAGCAGCGGACTAGCGGGAAAGCCCACGAACACCGGGGAGCTGTTTTTT. Its protein product is CASSGLAGKPTNTGELFF.

The chain couples TRBV10-3 to TRBJ2-1, with D maybe TRBD2 (5 bases). This CDR3 has 13 residues. Between the trimmed V and J ends, which lost 4 bases and 6 bases, there was a span of 10 bases. Germline loops: CDR1 ENHRY, CDR2 SYGVKD. CDR3 DNA sequence: TGTGCCATCAGTGGGGAGACGCGCAATGAGCAGTTCTTC. It encodes CAISGETRNEQFF.

This clone was detected once. CDR3 bases: TGTGCCAGTAGTCGGTTGACAGGGTCAAGCACAGATACGCAGTATTTT. Protein sequence: CASSRLTGSSTDTQYF. The chain recombines TRBV19 with TRBJ2-3, with TRBD1 matching over 7 bases. The J segment lost 0 bases and the V segment lost 5 bases, leaving 8 bases of the junction unmatched. The CDR3 runs 16 residues. Germline-derived CDR1 and CDR2 are LNHDA and SQIVND (reference sequence).

The gene calls are TRBV4-2 and TRBJ2-1; TRBD2 aligns across 12 bases. Germline CDR1 LGHNA, CDR2 YNFKEQ. V shed 1 base and J 8 bases; nucleotides not matched to a gene: 3. This CDR3 contains 15 residues. The CDR3 coding sequence is TGTGCCAGCAGCCAAGGGACTAGCGGGAAGGATGAGCAGTTCTTC. Its translation is CASSQGTSGKDEQFF.

This chain joins TRBV30 and TRBJ1-6; 7 positions match TRBD1. The CDR3 loop spans 16 amino acids. The trim removed 2 bases at V and 0 bases at J, leaving 4 bases unmatched. Germline V gene data show CDR1 as GTSNPN and CDR2 as SVGIG (reference sequence). CDR3 region: CAWSPQGVSYNSPLHF. CDR3 sequence (DNA): TGTGCCTGGAGTCCTCAGGGGGTCTCCTATAATTCACCCCTCCACTTT.

This clone was seen once. A single base separates this from a much larger clone, so it may be a read error. The chain uses TRBV27 and TRBJ1-3, with D uncertain. Between the trimmed V and J ends, which lost 6 bases and 0 bases, there was a span of 12 bases. The CDR3 sequence is 15 residues long. Germline CDR1 is MNHEY and CDR2 is SMNVEV (reference sequence). The CDR3 spells CASSIDGSSGNTIYF. The CDR3 bases are TGTGCCAGCAGCATAGACGGAAGCTCTGGAAACACCATATATTTT.

The V and J genes are TRBV7-6 and TRBJ2-3; a weak D match, TRBD1 (6 bases). The V end lost 5 bases, the J end lost 3 bases, and 6 bases lay between the germline ends. The CDR3 is made up of 12 amino acids. In germline, CDR1 is SGHVS, CDR2 FNYEAQ. This CDR3 is CASSRGTDTQYF. CDR3 DNA: TGTGCCAGCAGCAGGGGGACAGATACGCAGTATTTT.

This chain links TRBV5-1 with TRBJ2-5, with D tentatively TRBD1 (5 bases). V lost 4 bases, J lost 4 bases, and 11 bases lay in between. Germline V lookup: CDR1 SGHRS, CDR2 YFSETQ. CDR3 length: 13 residues. DNA of the CDR3: TGCGCCAGCAGCCGTGCTAGGGGAGAGACCCAGTACTTC. It encodes CASSRARGETQYF. Using reference TRBV5-1 and TRBJ2-5 for the parts outside the CDR3, the full variable domain is KAGVTQTPRYLIKTRGQQVTLSCSPISGHRSVSWYQQTPGQGLQFLFEYFSETQRNKGNFPGRFSGRQFSNSRSEMNVSTLELGDSALYLCASSRARGETQYFGPGTRLLVL.

This clone was seen only once. The V call is TRBV4-1, the J call TRBJ2-7; 11 nucleotides line up with TRBD2. J was trimmed by 0 bases and V by 4 bases; bases with no gene match: 5. CDR3 length: 16 residues. CDR1 is MGHRA and CDR2 is YSYEKL in the germline V gene. Here the CDR3 DNA reads TGCGCCAGCAGCCTAACAACTAGCGGGGGCTCCTACGAGCAGTACTTC. As protein: CASSLTTSGGSYEQYF.